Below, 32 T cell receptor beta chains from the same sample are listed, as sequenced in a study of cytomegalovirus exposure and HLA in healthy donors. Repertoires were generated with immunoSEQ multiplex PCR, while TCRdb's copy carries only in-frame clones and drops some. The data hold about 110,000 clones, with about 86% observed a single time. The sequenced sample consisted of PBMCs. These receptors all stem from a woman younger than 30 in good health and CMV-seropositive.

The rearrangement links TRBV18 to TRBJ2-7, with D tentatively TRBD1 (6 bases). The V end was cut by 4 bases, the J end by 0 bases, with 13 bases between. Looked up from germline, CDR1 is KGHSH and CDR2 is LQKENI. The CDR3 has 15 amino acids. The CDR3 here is CASSQGVSSSYEQYF. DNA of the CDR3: TGTGCCAGCTCACAGGGGGTATCAAGCTCCTACGAGCAGTACTTC.

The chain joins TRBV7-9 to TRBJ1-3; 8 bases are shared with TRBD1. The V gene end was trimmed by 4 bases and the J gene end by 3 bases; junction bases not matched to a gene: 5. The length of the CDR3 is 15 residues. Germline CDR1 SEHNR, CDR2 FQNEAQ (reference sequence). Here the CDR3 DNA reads TGTGCCAGCAGCTCGGACAGGGTAATTGGAAACACCATATATTTT. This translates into CASSSDRVIGNTIYF.

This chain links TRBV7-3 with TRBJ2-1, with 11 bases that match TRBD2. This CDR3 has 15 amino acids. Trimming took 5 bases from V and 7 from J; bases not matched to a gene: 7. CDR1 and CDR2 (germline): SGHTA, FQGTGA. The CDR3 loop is CASSQGVAGGNEQFF. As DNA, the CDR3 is TGTGCCAGCAGCCAGGGCGTAGCGGGAGGGAATGAGCAGTTCTTC.

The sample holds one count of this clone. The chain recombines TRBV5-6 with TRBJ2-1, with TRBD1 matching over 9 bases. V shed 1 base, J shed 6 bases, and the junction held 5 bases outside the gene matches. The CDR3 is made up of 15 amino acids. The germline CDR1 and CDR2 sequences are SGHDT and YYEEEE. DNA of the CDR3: TGTGCCAGCAGCTTGAGGGACAGGGTGACCAATGAGCAGTTCTTC. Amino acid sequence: CASSLRDRVTNEQFF.

The CDR3 protein is CASSWTSGGLETQYF. The CDR3 DNA sequence: TGTGCCAGCAGCTGGACTAGCGGGGGGCTGGAGACCCAGTACTTC. J is TRBJ2-5 and V is TRBV5-5; TRBD2 agrees at 14 bases. Germline CDR1 is SGHKS and CDR2 is YYEKEE (reference sequence). This CDR3 comprises 15 residues. V lost 3 bases to trimming and J lost 5 bases; unmatched junction nucleotides: 3.

This CDR3 reads CASSLGRYEQYF. CDR3 DNA sequence: TGTGCCAGCAGCTTGGGGAGGTACGAGCAGTACTTC. The V and J genes are TRBV5-4 and TRBJ2-7; possible D gene TRBD2, 5 bases. Per germline, CDR1 SGHNT and CDR2 YYREEE (reference sequence). Trimming took off 0 bases at V and 4 bases at J, with 5 bases between the two ends. The CDR3 totals 12 residues.

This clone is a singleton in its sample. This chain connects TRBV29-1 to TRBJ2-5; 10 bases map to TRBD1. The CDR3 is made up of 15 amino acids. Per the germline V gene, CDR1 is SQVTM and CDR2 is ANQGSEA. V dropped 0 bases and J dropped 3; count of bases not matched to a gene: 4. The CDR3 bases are TGCAGCGTTGAAGATACCGGGACAGGGGAAGAGACCCAGTACTTC. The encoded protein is CSVEDTGTGEETQYF.

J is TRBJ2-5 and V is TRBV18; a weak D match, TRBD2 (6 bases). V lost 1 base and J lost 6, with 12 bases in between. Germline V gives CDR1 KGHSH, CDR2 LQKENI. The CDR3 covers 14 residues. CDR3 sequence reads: CASSPLRDGKTQYF. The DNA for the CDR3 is TGTGCCAGCTCACCACTGCGGGATGGGAAGACCCAGTACTTC.

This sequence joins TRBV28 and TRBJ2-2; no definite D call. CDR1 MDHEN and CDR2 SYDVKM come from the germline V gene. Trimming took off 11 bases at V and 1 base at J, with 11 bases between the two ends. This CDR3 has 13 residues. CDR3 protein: CAGKTENTGELFF. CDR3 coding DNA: TGTGCCGGCAAAACAGAGAACACCGGGGAGCTGTTTTTT.

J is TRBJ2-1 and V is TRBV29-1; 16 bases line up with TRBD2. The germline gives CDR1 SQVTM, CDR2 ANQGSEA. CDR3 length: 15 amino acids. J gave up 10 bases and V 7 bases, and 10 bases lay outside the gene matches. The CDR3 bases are TGCAGCGGTCGCACAGGGACTAGCGGGAGGGACGAGCAGTTCTTC. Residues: CSGRTGTSGRDEQFF.

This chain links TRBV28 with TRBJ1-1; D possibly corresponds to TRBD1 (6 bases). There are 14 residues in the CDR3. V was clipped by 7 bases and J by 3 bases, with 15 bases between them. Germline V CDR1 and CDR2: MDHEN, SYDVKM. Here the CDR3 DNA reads TGTGCCAGCAACCCTACGGGGGGCTACACTGAAGCTTTCTTT. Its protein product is CASNPTGGYTEAFF.

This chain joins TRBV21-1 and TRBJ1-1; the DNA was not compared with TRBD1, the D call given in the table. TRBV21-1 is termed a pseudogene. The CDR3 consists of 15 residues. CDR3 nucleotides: TGTGCCAGCTTTTTCTTAGGGCGGGACAGAGTAGAAGCTTTCTTT. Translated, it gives CASFFLGRDRVEAFF.

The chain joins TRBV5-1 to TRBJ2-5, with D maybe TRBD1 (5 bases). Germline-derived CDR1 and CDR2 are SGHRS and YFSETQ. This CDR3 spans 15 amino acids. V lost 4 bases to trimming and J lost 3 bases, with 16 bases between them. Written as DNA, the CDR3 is TGCGCCAGCAGCCGAGAATCCAGGGTAGAAGAGACCCAGTACTTC. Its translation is CASSRESRVEETQYF.

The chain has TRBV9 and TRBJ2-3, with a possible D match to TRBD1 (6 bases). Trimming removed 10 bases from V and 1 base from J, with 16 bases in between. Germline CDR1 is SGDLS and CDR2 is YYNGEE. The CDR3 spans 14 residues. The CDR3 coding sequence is TGTGCCGGAGAAACAGGGTTGGGCACAGATACGCAGTATTTT. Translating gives CAGETGLGTDTQYF.

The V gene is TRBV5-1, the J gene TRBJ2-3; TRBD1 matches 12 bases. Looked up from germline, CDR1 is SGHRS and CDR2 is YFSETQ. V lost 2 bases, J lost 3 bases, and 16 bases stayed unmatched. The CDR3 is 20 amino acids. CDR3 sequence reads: CASSLRPGTGGQGRTDTQYF. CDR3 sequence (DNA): TGCGCCAGCAGCTTACGACCCGGGACAGGGGGCCAAGGGAGGACAGATACGCAGTATTTT. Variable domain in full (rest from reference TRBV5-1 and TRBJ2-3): KAGVTQTPRYLIKTRGQQVTLSCSPISGHRSVSWYQQTPGQGLQFLFEYFSETQRNKGNFPGRFSGRQFSNSRSEMNVSTLELGDSALYLCASSLRPGTGGQGRTDTQYFGPGTRLTVL.

The CDR3 region has the DNA TGTGCCAGCAGCTTACGGACAGGGAACTATGGCTACACCTTC. Translated: CASSLRTGNYGYTF. The chain carries TRBV11-2 and TRBJ1-2, with 8 bases that match TRBD1. CDR1 is SGHAT, CDR2 FQNNGV, per germline. The CDR3 is 14 residues long. J was trimmed by 2 bases and V by 2 bases; bases with no gene match: 1.

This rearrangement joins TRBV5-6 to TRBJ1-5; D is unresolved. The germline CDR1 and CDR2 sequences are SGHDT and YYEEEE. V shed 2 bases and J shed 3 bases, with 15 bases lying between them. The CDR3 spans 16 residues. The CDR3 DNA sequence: TGTGCCAGCAGCTTTTACAGTGCTGGGTCCAATCAGCCCCAGCATTTT. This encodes CASSFYSAGSNQPQHF.

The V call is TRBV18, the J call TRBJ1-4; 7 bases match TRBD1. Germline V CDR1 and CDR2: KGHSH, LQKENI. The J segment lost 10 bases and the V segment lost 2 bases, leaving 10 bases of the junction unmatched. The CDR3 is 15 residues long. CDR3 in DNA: TGTGCCAGCTCACCATCCGGGACAGTGTTCCGAAAACTGTTTTTT. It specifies CASSPSGTVFRKLFF.

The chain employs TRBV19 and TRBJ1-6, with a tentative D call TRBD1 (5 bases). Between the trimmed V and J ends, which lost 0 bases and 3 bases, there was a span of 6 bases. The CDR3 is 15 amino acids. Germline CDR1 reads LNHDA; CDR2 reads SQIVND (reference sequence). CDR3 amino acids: CASSIEGHYNSPLHF. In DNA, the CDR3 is TGTGCCAGTAGTATAGAGGGGCACTATAATTCACCCCTCCACTTT. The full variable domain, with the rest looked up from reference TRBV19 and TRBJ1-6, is DGGITQSPKYLFRKEGQNVTLSCEQNLNHDAMYWYRQDPGQGLRLIYYSQIVNDFQKGDIAEGYSVSREKKESFPLTVTSAQKNPTAFYLCASSIEGHYNSPLHFGNGTRLTVT.

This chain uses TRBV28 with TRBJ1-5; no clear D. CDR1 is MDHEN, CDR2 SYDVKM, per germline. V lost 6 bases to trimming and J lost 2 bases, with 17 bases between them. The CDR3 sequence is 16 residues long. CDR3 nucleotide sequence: TGTGCCAGCAGCCCGTTTACCGGCCAGGGCAATCAGCCCCAGCATTTT. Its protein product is CASSPFTGQGNQPQHF.

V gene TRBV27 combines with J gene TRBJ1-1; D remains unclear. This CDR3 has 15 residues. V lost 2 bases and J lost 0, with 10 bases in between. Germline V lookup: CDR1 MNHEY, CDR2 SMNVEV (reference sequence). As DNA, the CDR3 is TGTGCCAGCAGTTTAGGACTGATCATGAACACTGAAGCTTTCTTT. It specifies CASSLGLIMNTEAFF.

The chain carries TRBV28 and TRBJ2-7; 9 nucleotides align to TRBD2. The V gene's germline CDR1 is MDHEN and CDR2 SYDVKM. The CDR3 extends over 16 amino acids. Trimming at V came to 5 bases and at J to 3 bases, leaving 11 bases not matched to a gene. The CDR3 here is CASSPARVAGVYEQYF. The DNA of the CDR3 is TGTGCCAGCAGTCCTGCGAGGGTAGCGGGAGTCTACGAGCAGTACTTC.

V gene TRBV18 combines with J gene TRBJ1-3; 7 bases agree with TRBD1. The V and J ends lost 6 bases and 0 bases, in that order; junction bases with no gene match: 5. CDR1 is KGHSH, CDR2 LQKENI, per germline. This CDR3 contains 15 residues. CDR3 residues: CASSAGQLSGNTIYF. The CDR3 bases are TGTGCCAGCTCTGCGGGACAGCTCTCTGGAAACACCATATATTTT.

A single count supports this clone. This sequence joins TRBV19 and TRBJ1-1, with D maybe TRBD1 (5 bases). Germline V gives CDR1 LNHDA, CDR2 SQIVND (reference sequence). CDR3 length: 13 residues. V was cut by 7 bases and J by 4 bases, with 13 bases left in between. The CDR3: CASKLGASTEAFF. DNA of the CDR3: TGTGCCAGTAAGTTAGGGGCTAGCACTGAAGCTTTCTTT.

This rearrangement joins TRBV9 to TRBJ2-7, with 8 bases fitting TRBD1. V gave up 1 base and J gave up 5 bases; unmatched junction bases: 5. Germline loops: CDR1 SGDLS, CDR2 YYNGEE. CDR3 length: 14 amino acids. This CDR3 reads CASSVHRGFDEQYF. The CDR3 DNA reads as TGTGCCAGCAGCGTACACAGGGGGTTTGACGAGCAGTACTTC. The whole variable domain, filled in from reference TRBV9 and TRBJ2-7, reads DSGVTQTPKHLITATGQRVTLRCSPRSGDLSVYWYQQSLDQGLQFLIQYYNGEERAKGNILERFSAQQFPDLHSELNLSSLELGDSALYFCASSVHRGFDEQYFGPGTRLTVT.

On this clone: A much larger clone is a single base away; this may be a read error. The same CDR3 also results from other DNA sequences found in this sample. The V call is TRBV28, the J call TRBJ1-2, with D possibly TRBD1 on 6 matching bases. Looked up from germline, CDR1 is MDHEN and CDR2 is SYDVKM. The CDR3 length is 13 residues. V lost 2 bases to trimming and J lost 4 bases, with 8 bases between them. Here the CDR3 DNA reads TGTGCCAGCAGTTTAACAGGGACCTATGGCTACACCTTC. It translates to CASSLTGTYGYTF.

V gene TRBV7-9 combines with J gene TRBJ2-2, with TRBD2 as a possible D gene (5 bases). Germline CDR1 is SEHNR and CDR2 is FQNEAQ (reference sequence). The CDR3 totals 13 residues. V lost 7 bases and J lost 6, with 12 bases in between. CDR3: CASTLRVSGELFF. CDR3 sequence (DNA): TGTGCCAGCACCCTGAGGGTTTCCGGGGAGCTGTTTTTT.

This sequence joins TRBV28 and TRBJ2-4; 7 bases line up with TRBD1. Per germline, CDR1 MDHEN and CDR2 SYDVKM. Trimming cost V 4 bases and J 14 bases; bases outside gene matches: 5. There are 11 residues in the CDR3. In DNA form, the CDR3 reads TGTGCCAGCAGTTCCACCGACAGGGAGTACTTC. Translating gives CASSSTDREYF. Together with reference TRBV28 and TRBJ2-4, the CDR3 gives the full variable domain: DVKVTQSSRYLVKRTGEKVFLECVQDMDHENMFWYRQDPGLGLRLIYFSYDVKMKEKGDIPEGYSVSREKKERFSLILESASTNQTSMYLCASSSTDREYFGAGTRLSVL.

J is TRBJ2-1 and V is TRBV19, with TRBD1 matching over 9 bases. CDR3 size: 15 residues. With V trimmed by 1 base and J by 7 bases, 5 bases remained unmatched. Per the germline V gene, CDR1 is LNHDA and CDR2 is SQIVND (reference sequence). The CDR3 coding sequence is TGTGCCAGTAGTATAGGGCCCGACAGGGGGAATGAGCAGTTCTTC. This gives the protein CASSIGPDRGNEQFF.

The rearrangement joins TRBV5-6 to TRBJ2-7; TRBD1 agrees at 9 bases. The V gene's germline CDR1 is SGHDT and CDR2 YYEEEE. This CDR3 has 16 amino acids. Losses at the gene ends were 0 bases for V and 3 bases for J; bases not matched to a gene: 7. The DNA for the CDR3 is TGTGCCAGCAGCTTGGAGTCGGGGACAGGGAGCTACGAGCAGTACTTC. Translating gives CASSLESGTGSYEQYF.

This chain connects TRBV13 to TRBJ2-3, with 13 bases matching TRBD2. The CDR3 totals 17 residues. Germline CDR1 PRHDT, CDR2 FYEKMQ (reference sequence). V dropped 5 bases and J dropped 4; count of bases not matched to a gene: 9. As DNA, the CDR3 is TGTGCCAGCAGCCGGACTAGCGGGGGCCCGCGACCAGATACGCAGTATTTT. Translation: CASSRTSGGPRPDTQYF.

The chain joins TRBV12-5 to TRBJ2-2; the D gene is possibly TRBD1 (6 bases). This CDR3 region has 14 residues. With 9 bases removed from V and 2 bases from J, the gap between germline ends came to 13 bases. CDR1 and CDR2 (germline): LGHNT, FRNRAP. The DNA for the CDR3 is TGTGCTAGCCACGGGACACTAAACACCGGGGAGCTGTTTTTT. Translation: CASHGTLNTGELFF.